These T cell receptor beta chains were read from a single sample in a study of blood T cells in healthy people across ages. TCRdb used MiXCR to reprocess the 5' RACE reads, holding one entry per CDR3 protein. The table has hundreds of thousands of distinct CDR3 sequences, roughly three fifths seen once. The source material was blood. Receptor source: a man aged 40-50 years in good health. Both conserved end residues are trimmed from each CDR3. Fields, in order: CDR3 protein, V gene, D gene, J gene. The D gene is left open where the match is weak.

ATSSRTEAL | TRBV15 | NA | TRBJ1-1
ASSLGSLGQISTDTQY | TRBV5-8 | TRBD1 | TRBJ2-3
ASSEGGATQKQF | TRBV6-1 | NA | TRBJ2-1
ASSLERSQLFGTANNYGYT | TRBV11-2 | TRBD1 | TRBJ1-2
ASSSGLAVGLNERF | TRBV5-5 | TRBD2 | TRBJ2-1
ASSVGRNNEQF | TRBV11-2 | NA | TRBJ2-1
ASSRGAGSSTDTQY | TRBV3-1 | TRBD2 | TRBJ2-3
SANPGGGYGYT | TRBV20-1 | TRBD1 | TRBJ1-2
ASSTDGTGYNEQF | TRBV6-5 | TRBD1 | TRBJ2-1
ASSRDRRPTDTQY | TRBV14 | TRBD1 | TRBJ2-3
ASSQARVYNEQF | TRBV3-1 | NA | TRBJ2-1
ASSQPGQGIGETQY | TRBV28 | TRBD1 | TRBJ2-5
SVAAGRSSYNEQF | TRBV29-1 | NA | TRBJ2-1
ASSQEPQVFGTDTQY | TRBV4-2 | NA | TRBJ2-3
ASSPLTRGNEAF | TRBV27 | NA | TRBJ1-1
ASSQTSGLSVLT | TRBV3-1 | NA | TRBJ2-6
ASSPYGDGGNQPQH | TRBV5-1 | NA | TRBJ1-5
ASSYSSREVYNEQY | TRBV6-5 | NA | TRBJ2-7
AISDTPGNGGNTEAF | TRBV10-3 | NA | TRBJ1-1
ASIVTAGPYEQY | TRBV27 | NA | TRBJ2-7
ASRGAGGLRETQY | TRBV7-2 | TRBD2 | NA
ASGTPTGAGYGYT | TRBV2 | TRBD1 | TRBJ1-2
ASSLQGLRDRGQVAEAF | TRBV4-2 | TRBD1 | TRBJ1-1
ASSKPGQMLDTEAF | TRBV6-5 | TRBD1 | TRBJ1-1
SARDRTYGANVLT | TRBV20-1 | TRBD1 | TRBJ2-6
AISGTGLNTEAF | TRBV10-3 | NA | TRBJ1-1
ASSLYYNEQF | TRBV28 | NA | TRBJ2-1
ASSPTSKGSNEQY | TRBV12-3/TRBV12-4 | NA | TRBJ2-7
SVVGQGTNYGYT | TRBV29-1 | TRBD1 | TRBJ1-2
ASSRGLGVSSYEQY | TRBV28 | NA | TRBJ2-7
ASSGSETSYYEQY | TRBV7-8 | NA | TRBJ2-7
ASSPHRVSYEQY | TRBV11-1 | NA | TRBJ2-7
ASSPSGVLAKNIQY | TRBV12-3/TRBV12-4 | NA | TRBJ2-4
AISESWGGGSYEQY | TRBV10-3 | TRBD2 | TRBJ2-7
ASSLNAGRNTEAF | TRBV12-3/TRBV12-4 | NA | TRBJ1-1
ASSVSGVSTDTQY | TRBV9 | NA | TRBJ2-3
ASSYVRAEKGNEQY | TRBV7-2 | NA | NA
AGSHGGDTGELF | TRBV6-1 | NA | TRBJ2-2
ASRGTGGKGRETQY | TRBV28 | TRBD1 | TRBJ2-5
SVGERTQPQN | TRBV29-1 | NA | TRBJ1-5
ASSSPGGSRVKNIQY | TRBV11-3 | NA | TRBJ2-4
ASSLWGTGNYGYT | TRBV5-1 | TRBD1 | TRBJ1-2
ASSYGGTGLEQY | TRBV6-5 | NA | TRBJ2-7
SATSGGPQETQY | TRBV20-1 | TRBD2 | TRBJ2-5
ASGLVVAGTGGADTQY | TRBV12-5 | TRBD1 | TRBJ2-3
ASGPGGVQETQY | TRBV5-4 | NA | TRBJ2-5
ASSLAQVNTEAF | TRBV7-9 | NA | TRBJ1-1
ASSPGLQDEQY | TRBV5-4 | NA | TRBJ2-5
ASSQSITGPTDTQY | TRBV16 | NA | TRBJ2-3
ASSARPGETQY | TRBV7-2 | NA | TRBJ2-5
ASSPDLIRTGNQPQH | TRBV3-1 | NA | TRBJ1-5